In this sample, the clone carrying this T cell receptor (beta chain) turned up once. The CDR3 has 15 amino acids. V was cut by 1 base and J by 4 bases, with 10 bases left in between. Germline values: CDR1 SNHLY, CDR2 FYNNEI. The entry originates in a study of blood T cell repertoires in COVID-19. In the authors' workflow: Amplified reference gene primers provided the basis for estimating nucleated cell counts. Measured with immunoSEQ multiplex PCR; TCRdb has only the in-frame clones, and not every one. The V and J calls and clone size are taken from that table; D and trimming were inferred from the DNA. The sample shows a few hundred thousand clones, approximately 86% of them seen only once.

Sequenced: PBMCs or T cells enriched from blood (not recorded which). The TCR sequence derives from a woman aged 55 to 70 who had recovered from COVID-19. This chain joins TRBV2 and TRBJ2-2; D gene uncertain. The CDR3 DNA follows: TGTGCCAGCAGTGAAGGGTCTGGGCGCACCGGGGAGCTGTTTTTT. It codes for CASSEGSGRTGELFF.